The 22 T cell receptor beta chains below were found in one sample sequenced in a study of T cell responses to AZD1222 COVID-19 vaccine. Clones were sequenced by immunoSEQ multiplex PCR, and TCRdb holds only the in-frame ones, with some missing. The table includes 150,000 to 200,000 clones, under 95% detected once. The sequencing here drew on peripheral blood, taken 28 days after the second AZD1222 dose. The receptor set was obtained from an adult who received the AZD1222 COVID-19 vaccine.

The chain carries TRBV30 and TRBJ2-2; the D gene could be TRBD1 or TRBD2 (5 bases each). Germline values: CDR1 GTSNPN, CDR2 SVGIG (reference sequence). The CDR3 covers 13 residues. In DNA, the CDR3 is TGTGCGCACCCGGGACGTGTATCCGGGGAGCTGTTTTTT. Amino acid sequence: CAHPGRVSGELFF.

V gene TRBV6-5 combines with J gene TRBJ2-7, with 8 positions matching TRBD1. Looked up from germline, CDR1 is MNHEY and CDR2 is SVGAGI. V gave up 0 bases and J gave up 6 bases; unmatched junction bases: 10. This CDR3 is 16 amino acids long. CDR3 sequence (DNA): TGTGCCAGCAGTTACTCCCCTAGGACAGGGCAAGGCGAGCAGTACTTC. Its translation: CASSYSPRTGQGEQYF.

The V call is TRBV5-6, the J call TRBJ2-1, with D possibly being TRBD2 (5 bases). This CDR3 spans 15 amino acids. Germline V lookup: CDR1 SGHDT, CDR2 YYEEEE. Trimming shortened V by 0 bases and J by 1 base, and 8 bases separated the two germline ends. This chain's CDR3 is CASSLVGGSYNEQFF. The CDR3 DNA is TGTGCCAGCAGCTTGGTAGGAGGTTCCTACAATGAGCAGTTCTTC.

The rearrangement uses TRBV5-1 and TRBJ1-6; a weak D match, TRBD1 (5 bases). The CDR3 has 16 residues. V lost 4 bases, J lost 5 bases, and 16 bases lay in between. Germline V lookup: CDR1 SGHRS, CDR2 YFSETQ. CDR3 protein: CASSHRDGPNNSPLHF. The CDR3 DNA sequence: TGCGCCAGCAGCCATAGGGACGGACCGAATAATTCACCCCTCCACTTT.

This rearrangement joins TRBV5-4 to TRBJ2-5, with D tentatively TRBD2 (7 bases). The V end lost 6 bases, the J end lost 5 bases, and 20 bases lay between the germline ends. The CDR3 is made up of 15 amino acids. Germline V gene lookup returns CDR1 SGHNT and CDR2 YYREEE (reference sequence). CDR3 region: CASIPNGGLGETQYF. In nucleotides, the CDR3 is TGTGCCAGCATCCCAAACGGGGGGCTTGGGGAGACCCAGTACTTC. The full variable domain, its missing parts supplied by reference TRBV5-4 and TRBJ2-5, is ETGVTQSPTHLIKTRGQQVTLRCSSQSGHNTVSWYQQALGQGPQFIFQYYREEENGRGNFPPRFSGLQFPNYSSELNVNALELDDSALYLCASIPNGGLGETQYFGPGTRLLVL.

The genes are TRBV6-2 or TRBV6-3 and TRBJ2-5; D unclear. Germline assignment: CDR1 MNHEY and CDR2 SVGEGT. V shed 2 bases and J shed 1 base, with 14 bases lying between them. This CDR3 is 16 amino acids long. CDR3: CASSYRATAPQETQYF. In DNA, the CDR3 is TGTGCCAGCAGTTACCGGGCGACGGCCCCCCAAGAGACCCAGTACTTC.

V gene TRBV19 combines with J gene TRBJ1-5; maybe TRBD1 (5 bases). Germline V CDR1 and CDR2: LNHDA, SQIVND (reference sequence). The CDR3 is 18 amino acids. Trimming stripped 3 bases from V and 2 bases from J, with 20 bases between. The CDR3 loop is CASSIFRVGIGGNQPQHF. CDR3 in DNA: TGTGCCAGTAGTATCTTCAGGGTGGGGATCGGCGGCAATCAGCCCCAGCATTTT.

This chain links TRBV30 with TRBJ1-1, with 8 bases aligning to TRBD1. Germline trimming cut 1 base from V and 5 bases from J; bases unmatched to any gene: 3. Germline lookup yields CDR1 GTSNPN and CDR2 SVGIG (reference sequence). The CDR3 sequence is 13 residues long. The CDR3 nucleotides are TGTGCCTGGAGTGAGGACAGGGAGACTGAAGCTTTCTTT. Translating gives CAWSEDRETEAFF.

This clone has a single count. V is TRBV5-4 and J is TRBJ2-1, with 7 bases matching TRBD2. The CDR3 sequence is 16 residues long. Germline-derived CDR1 and CDR2 are SGHNT and YYREEE (reference sequence). With 0 bases clipped from V and 2 bases from J, the junction kept 5 bases outside the gene matches. In DNA, the CDR3 is TGTGCCAGCAGCTTGGCCGGTCGGGGGGCCTACAATGAGCAGTTCTTC. As protein: CASSLAGRGAYNEQFF.

V usage is TRBV7-9 and J usage is TRBJ1-1; 8 nucleotides agree with TRBD1. Germline CDR1 and CDR2: SEHNR and FQNEAQ (reference sequence). The CDR3 length is 13 residues. V lost 5 bases and J lost 5; bases outside the gene matches: 4. The CDR3 DNA reads TGTGCCAGCAGCCCGGACAGGGCAACTGAAGCTTTCTTT. Protein: CASSPDRATEAFF.

This clone was seen a few times. V and J are TRBV28 and TRBJ1-5, with D possibly matching TRBD1 (6 bases). The V gene lost 2 bases and the J gene lost 2 bases, with 13 bases spanning the gap. The CDR3 length is 16 residues. The germline CDR1 and CDR2 sequences are MDHEN and SYDVKM. CDR3 residues: CASSLGTSRGNQPQHF. Here the CDR3 DNA reads TGTGCCAGCAGTTTAGGGACATCTAGGGGCAATCAGCCCCAGCATTTT.

The chain is built from TRBV7-9 and TRBJ1-3; D is possibly TRBD1 (5 bases). Trimming shortened V by 5 bases and J by 2 bases, and 13 bases separated the two germline ends. The CDR3 totals 15 residues. The germline V gene has CDR1 SEHNR and CDR2 FQNEAQ (reference sequence). DNA for the CDR3: TGTGCCAGCAGCCGGGACCGTCGGGCTGGAAACACCATATATTTT. It is translated as CASSRDRRAGNTIYF.

The chain links TRBV5-1 to TRBJ2-7; possible D gene TRBD2, 5 bases. In germline, CDR1 is SGHRS, CDR2 YFSETQ. CDR3 length: 15 residues. Trimming took off 1 base at V and 2 bases at J, with 13 bases between the two ends. The CDR3 reads CASSLIGNTPYEQYF. CDR3 nucleotide sequence: TGCGCCAGCAGCTTGATCGGGAACACCCCCTACGAGCAGTACTTC.

This clone counts as medium-sized. This chain connects TRBV7-9 to TRBJ2-7, with 8 bases lining up with TRBD2. The ends lost 5 bases at V and 1 base at J; junction bases unmatched: 4. Germline CDR1 reads SEHNR; CDR2 reads FQNEAQ (reference sequence). This CDR3 contains 14 residues. CDR3 residues: CASSPTSVSYEQYF. The CDR3 DNA reads as TGTGCCAGCAGCCCGACTAGCGTTTCCTACGAGCAGTACTTC.

J is TRBJ1-3 and V is TRBV19, with D possibly matching TRBD1 (5 bases). The germline gives CDR1 LNHDA, CDR2 SQIVND (reference sequence). The V and J ends lost 1 base and 4 bases respectively, with 8 bases between them. This CDR3 contains 14 residues. CDR3 protein: CASSIGGTGNTIYF. CDR3 DNA sequence: TGTGCCAGTAGTATAGGGGGGACCGGAAACACCATATATTTT.

This chain links TRBV27 with TRBJ1-1; TRBD1 agrees at 8 bases. The CDR3 runs 16 residues. CDR1 and CDR2 (germline): MNHEY, SMNVEV (reference sequence). V lost 3 bases and J lost 3; bases outside the gene matches: 9. The CDR3 bases are TGTGCCAGCAGTTTTACAGGGGGTCAATGGGACACTGAAGCTTTCTTT. Its translation is CASSFTGGQWDTEAFF.

V usage is TRBV27 and J usage is TRBJ2-7; D remains unclear. The CDR3 length is 12 residues. Trimming removed 4 bases at V and 5 bases at J, with 9 bases between. The germline gives CDR1 MNHEY, CDR2 SMNVEV (reference sequence). CDR3 sequence: CASSSFRDEQYF. CDR3 coding DNA: TGTGCCAGCAGTTCTTTTCGTGACGAGCAGTACTTC.

V and J are TRBV18 and TRBJ1-5, with unresolved D. Trimming left V 3 bases short and J 0 bases short, with 6 bases between. The CDR3 consists of 14 residues. Germline CDR1 and CDR2: KGHSH and LQKENI. Here the CDR3 DNA reads TGTGCCAGCTCACCGGATTATAGCAATCAGCCCCAGCATTTT. It yields the protein CASSPDYSNQPQHF.

This chain joins TRBV30 and TRBJ2-7, with D unresolved. CDR3 length: 12 amino acids. Trimming left V 1 base short and J 2 bases short, with 6 bases between. Germline V gene lookup returns CDR1 GTSNPN and CDR2 SVGIG (reference sequence). This chain's CDR3 is CAWSEVTYEQYF. The CDR3 bases are TGTGCCTGGAGTGAGGTAACCTACGAGCAGTACTTC. Looking up the rest from reference TRBV30 and TRBJ2-7 gives the full variable domain: SQTIHQWPATLVQPVGSPLSLECTVEGTSNPNLYWYRQAAGRGLQLLFYSVGIGQISSEVPQNLSASRPQDRQFILSSKKLLLSDSGFYLCAWSEVTYEQYFGPGTRLTVT.

V usage is TRBV6-1 and J usage is TRBJ2-5, with D possibly matching TRBD2 (6 bases). Deletions cut 3 bases from V and 2 bases from J, with 13 bases between. The CDR3 spans 15 residues. Germline CDR1 reads MNHNS; CDR2 reads SASEGT. The CDR3 protein is CASSDRGKTQETQYF. The DNA of the CDR3 is TGTGCCAGCAGTGACCGGGGGAAAACACAAGAGACCCAGTACTTC.

The rearrangement uses TRBV7-9 and TRBJ2-3; perhaps D is TRBD1 or TRBD2 (6 bases each). Germline V gene lookup returns CDR1 SEHNR and CDR2 FQNEAQ (reference sequence). The V end lost 3 bases, the J end lost 4 bases, and 11 bases lay between the germline ends. The CDR3 consists of 14 residues. The CDR3 coding sequence is TGTGCCAGCAGCTTGGGGGGCCAGGCAGATACGCAGTATTTT. Translation gives CASSLGGQADTQYF.

This chain joins TRBV6-5 and TRBJ2-2; either TRBD1 or TRBD2 may supply D (5 bases each). CDR1 and CDR2 from the germline V gene are MNHEY and SVGAGI. Trimming cost V 2 bases and J 4 bases, with 11 bases left between them. The CDR3 is 15 amino acids. CDR3 DNA sequence: TGTGCCAGCAGTTACGGGGGATTGGGCACCGGGGAGCTGTTTTTT. It encodes CASSYGGLGTGELFF.